The sequence of this T cell receptor (beta chain) was determined in a study of T cells after yellow fever vaccination. About this clonotype itself: Its antigen is unknown.

Study findings and constraints: A weaker but faster secondary response was observed, peaking on day 5 versus 15.

There are 12 residues in the CDR3. V shed 6 bases and J shed 2 bases, with 11 bases lying between them. Germline lookup yields CDR1 SQVTM and CDR2 ANQGSEA. TCRdb re-analysed the 5' RACE reads in MiXCR, keeping a single row per CDR3 protein. Altogether roughly 310,000 distinct CDR3 sequences are present, 3.6% being singletons, with the ten largest covering around a quarter. The gene calls are TRBV29-1 and TRBJ2-7; D is possibly TRBD2 (6 bases). The clonotype comes from a man aged 18 to 29 who received the YFV17D yellow fever vaccine. The sequenced sample was PBMCs, obtained on the day of the yellow fever booster vaccination. CDR3 in amino acids: CSVTEGPYEQYF. CDR3 bases: TGCAGCGTGACGGAGGGCCCCTACGAGCAGTACTTC.